This TCR beta chain was documented in a study of neurological immune-mediated disorders (dated by TCRdb to the late 2010s). Background on the whole study: Using UMI-based sequencing, the study compared peripheral blood TCR-beta repertoires from patients with HTLV-I-associated myelopathy (HAM/TSP), patients with multiple sclerosis, and healthy controls. Longitudinal HAM/TSP and healthy donors had 3 time-points each (about 3-40 month intervals). The cohort included approximately 68 subjects: roughly 14 with HAM/TSP, around 34 with multiple sclerosis, and roughly 20 healthy controls. Alongside PBMC samples, the set of fewer than 110 TCR-beta libraries contained longitudinal samples, technical triplicates, and paired CD4+ and CD8+ T-cell subsets that had been sorted.

The CDR3 has 14 amino acids, counting the end cysteine and phenylalanine. Only the CDR3 part of the read is kept: 42 bases, read in frame from the first base. The germline V gene (reference sequence) supplies CDR1 GTSNPN and CDR2 SVGIG. V sheds 4 bases and J sheds 6 bases, leaving 16 bases between their ends. This clonotype has just a few counts. Its antigen remains unidentified. No per-base quality is available; no much larger clone lies one base away. The time point label of this sample denotes: longitudinal time-point 2. Healthy controls were blood bank volunteers in Maryland, USA. For unsorted PBMC libraries, 2 million PBMCs were used after storage in RNAlater at -80 degrees C until RNA extraction. Peripheral blood underwent Ficoll-Hypaque density gradient centrifugation to isolate PBMCs, which were then cryopreserved in liquid nitrogen. cDNA was synthesized by template-switch 5'RACE using a primer carrying a 10-nucleotide random unique molecular identifier by which each TCR transcript was tagged. Every sequencing run yielded over 190 million TCR-beta sequences covering 15-18 subjects. Total RNA was extracted with the RNeasy kit. The KAPA Real-time Library Amplification kit was used to amplify TCR-beta VDJ regions with primers targeting the TCR constant region and the 5'RACE anchor. Sample indexes and Illumina adaptors were added in a first PCR, and a second PCR then increased library yield. After Ampure bead purification, the roughly 650 bp TCR product was size-selected on a 2% E-gel SizeSelection system. Library quality was checked on a Bioanalyzer, concentration was measured with Qubit, and libraries were quantified with the Kapa Library Quantification kit before pooling. Libraries were sequenced paired-end 2 x 150 bp on an Illumina HiSeq 2500. To increase sequence diversity, about 24-32% phiX was spiked into each library pool. As for the original processing: The UMI-based MiGEC pipeline processed quality-filtered reads and removed over 85% of raw TCR sequences during error correction. IMGT germline references were used for alignment of VDJ genes, and clonotypes were defined by a unique CDR3 amino acid sequence together with V-J genes. Clonal expansion, Shannon diversity, and CDR3 relatedness (CalcPairwiseDistances, ClusterSamples) were evaluated with VDJtools, and phylogenetic trees were built with CLCbio workbench. A clone was classed as expanded if it had 8 or more unique UMIs, a cutoff based on coefficient-of-variation modelling across technical triplicates. Using fastp at Q25 and MiXCR, TCRdb reprocessed the public reads and kept productive beta chains. Here each entry gathers all rows of one CDR3 protein and keeps the most common genes and DNA. Here the V and J calls rest on TCRdb's processing, not on the authors' analysis. Recorded for this sample are fewer than 35,000 distinct CDR3 sequences; 13% of them occurred a single time. Around 2.3% of the sample comes from the top ten.

Study-wide conclusions, independent of this receptor: TCR clonal expansion was highest in HAM/TSP patients and lowest in MS patients, with MS patients falling below even healthy controls. No identical CDR3 amino acid sequences were shared among expanded clones across subjects, suggesting private TCR-beta repertoires in all groups.

Sequenced sample: PBMCs. The TCR originated in a middle-aged woman in good health. The chain is encoded by TRBV30 joined to TRBJ2-4, with no D gene named confidently. The CDR3 here reads CAWTDQPSPNIQYF. The DNA is TGTGCCTGGACCGACCAGCCATCTCCAAACATTCAGTACTTC.